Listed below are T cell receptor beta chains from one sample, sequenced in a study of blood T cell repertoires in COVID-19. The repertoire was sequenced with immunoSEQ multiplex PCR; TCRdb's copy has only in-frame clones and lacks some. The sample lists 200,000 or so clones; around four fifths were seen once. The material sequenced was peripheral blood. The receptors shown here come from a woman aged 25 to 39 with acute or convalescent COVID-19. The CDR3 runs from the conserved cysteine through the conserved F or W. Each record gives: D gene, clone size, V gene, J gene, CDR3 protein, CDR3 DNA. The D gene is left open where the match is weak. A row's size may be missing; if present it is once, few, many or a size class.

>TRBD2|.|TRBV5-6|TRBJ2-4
CASSLTGTSNYF
TGTGCCAGCAGCTTGACCGGGACTAGTAATTACTTC
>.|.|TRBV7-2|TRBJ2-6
CASSLQGRGANVLTF
TGTGCCAGCAGCTTACAGGGGCGGGGGGCCAACGTCCTGACTTTC
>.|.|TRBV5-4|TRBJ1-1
CASSRPTGGNTEAFF
TGTGCCAGCAGCAGACCGACAGGAGGGAACACTGAAGCTTTCTTT
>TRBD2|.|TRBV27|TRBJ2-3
CASSRFTSGGGTDTQYF
TGTGCCAGCAGTCGATTCACTAGCGGGGGGGGCACAGATACGCAGTATTTT
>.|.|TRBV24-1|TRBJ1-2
CATSLSGDHGYTF
TGTGCCACCAGTCTTTCAGGGGACCATGGCTACACCTTC
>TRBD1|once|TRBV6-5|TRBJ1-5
CASRKGQRDDQPQHF
TGTGCCAGCAGGAAGGGACAGAGGGATGATCAGCCCCAGCATTTT
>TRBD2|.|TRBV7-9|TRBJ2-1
CASSPGGGRNEQFF
TGTGCCAGCAGCCCTGGGGGAGGGCGCAATGAGCAGTTCTTC
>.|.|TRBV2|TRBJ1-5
CASSDRNQPQHF
TGTGCCAGCAGTGATCGTAATCAGCCCCAGCATTTT
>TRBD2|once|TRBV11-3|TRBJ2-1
CASSLVTGGLNEQFF
TGTGCCAGCAGCTTAGTTACGGGAGGCCTCAATGAGCAGTTCTTC
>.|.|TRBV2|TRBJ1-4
CASSGLGATNEKLFF
TGTGCCAGCAGCGGACTTGGGGCAACTAATGAAAAACTGTTTTTT
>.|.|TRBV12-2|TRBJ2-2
CASRFQQGQGFTGELFF
TGTGCAAGTCGCTTCCAACAGGGACAGGGATTTACCGGGGAGCTGTTTTTT
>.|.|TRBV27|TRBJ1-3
CASSLSVSGNTIYF
TGTGCCAGCAGTTTGAGTGTCTCTGGAAACACCATATATTTT
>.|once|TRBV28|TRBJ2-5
CASIPFGRQETQYF
TGTGCCAGCATCCCGTTTGGCCGCCAAGAGACCCAGTACTTC
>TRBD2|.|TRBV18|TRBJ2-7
CASSPRGLAGGIEQYF
TGTGCCAGCTCACCCCGCGGACTAGCGGGAGGGATCGAGCAGTACTTC
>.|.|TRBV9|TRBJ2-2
CASSEAAGAGELFF
TGTGCCAGCAGCGAGGCCGCAGGGGCCGGGGAGCTGTTTTTT
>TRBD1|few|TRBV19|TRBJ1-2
CASSMDRDGGYTF
TGTGCCAGTAGTATGGACAGGGATGGCGGCTACACCTTC
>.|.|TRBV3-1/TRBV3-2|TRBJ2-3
CASSLEPPGTQYF
TGTGCCAGCAGCCTAGAACCCCCGGGGACGCAGTATTTT
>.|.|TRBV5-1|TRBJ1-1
CASSLVGEGMNTEAFF
TGCGCCAGCAGCTTGGTCGGGGAAGGGATGAACACTGAAGCTTTCTTT
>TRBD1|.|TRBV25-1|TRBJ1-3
CASRLKQGLTGNTIYF
TGTGCCAGCAGACTCAAACAGGGGTTAACTGGAAACACCATATATTTT
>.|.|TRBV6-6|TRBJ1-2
CASRFQGGGDGYTF
TGTGCCAGCAGGTTTCAGGGAGGTGGCGATGGCTACACCTTC
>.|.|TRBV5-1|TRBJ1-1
CSSHPSRFSNTEAFF
TGCTCCAGCCACCCATCCCGGTTCTCAAACACTGAAGCTTTCTTT
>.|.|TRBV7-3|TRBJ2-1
CASSATPYNEQFF
TGTGCCAGCAGCGCTACCCCATACAATGAGCAGTTCTTC
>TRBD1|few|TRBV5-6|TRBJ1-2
CASSGRTGYGYTF
TGTGCCAGCAGCGGGAGGACAGGGTACGGCTACACCTTC
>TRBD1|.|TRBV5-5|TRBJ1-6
CASSLGTGGGSPLHF
TGTGCCAGCAGCTTGGGAACAGGGGGCGGATCACCCCTCCACTTT
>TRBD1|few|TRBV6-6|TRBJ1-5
CASTPKGTGDQPQHF
TGTGCCAGCACCCCCAAAGGGACAGGGGATCAGCCCCAGCATTTT
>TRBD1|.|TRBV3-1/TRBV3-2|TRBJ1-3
CASSQRGQGANTIYF
TGTGCCAGCAGCCAACGTGGACAGGGGGCAAACACCATATATTTT
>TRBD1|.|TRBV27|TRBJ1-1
CANLPQEGARRAEAFF
TGTGCCAACCTTCCGCAGGAGGGGGCGAGGCGGGCTGAAGCTTTCTTT
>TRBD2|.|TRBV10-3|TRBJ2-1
CATKLADNEQFF
TGTGCCACCAAACTAGCGGACAATGAGCAGTTCTTC
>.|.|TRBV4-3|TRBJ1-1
CASSQGSRTEAFF
TGCGCCAGCAGCCAGGGTTCGAGGACTGAAGCTTTCTTT
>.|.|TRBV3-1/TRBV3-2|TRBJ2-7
CASGSFYEQYF
TGTGCCAGCGGGAGTTTCTACGAGCAGTACTTC
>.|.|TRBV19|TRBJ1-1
CASSQLEGTEAFF
TGTGCCAGTAGCCAGCTGGAGGGGACTGAAGCTTTCTTT
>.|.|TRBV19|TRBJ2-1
CASSIGGFGYIEQFF
TGTGCCAGTAGTATAGGAGGATTCGGTTATATTGAGCAGTTCTTC
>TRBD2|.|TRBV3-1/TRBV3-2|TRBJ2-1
CASSTRAGGYNEQFF
TGTGCCAGCAGCACCCGGGCGGGGGGGTACAATGAGCAGTTCTTC
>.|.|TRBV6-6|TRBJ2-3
CASSYGGPTDTQYF
TGTGCCAGCAGTTACGGGGGCCCCACAGATACGCAGTATTTT
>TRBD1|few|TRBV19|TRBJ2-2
CASSGTGTGGVRASTGELFF
TGTGCCAGTAGTGGAACCGGGACAGGGGGCGTCCGAGCCTCCACCGGGGAGCTGTTTTTT
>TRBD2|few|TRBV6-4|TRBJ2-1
CASSDGTSGNNEQFF
TGTGCCAGCAGTGACGGGACTAGCGGGAACAATGAGCAGTTCTTC
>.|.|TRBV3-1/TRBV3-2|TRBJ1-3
CASSQVIGLAGNTIYF
TGTGCCAGCAGCCAAGTAATAGGACTTGCAGGAAACACCATATATTTT
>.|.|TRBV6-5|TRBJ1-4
CASSPGHPNEKLFF
TGTGCCAGCAGCCCGGGACATCCTAATGAAAAACTGTTTTTT
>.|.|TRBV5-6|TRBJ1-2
CASSPWIGGSFYGYTF
TGTGCCAGCAGCCCCTGGATTGGGGGGTCGTTCTATGGCTACACCTTC
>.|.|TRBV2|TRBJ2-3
CASSKEQGGGRNTQYF
TGTGCCAGCAGTAAAGAACAGGGAGGGGGTCGAAATACGCAGTATTTT
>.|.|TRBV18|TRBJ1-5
CASSPRVTGNQPQHF
TGTGCCAGCTCACCACGAGTTACGGGCAATCAGCCCCAGCATTTT
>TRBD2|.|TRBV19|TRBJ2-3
CASSISSGGEDTQYF
TGTGCCAGTAGTATATCTAGCGGGGGAGAAGATACGCAGTATTTT
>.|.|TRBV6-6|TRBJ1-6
CASSLRTRSYNSPLHF
TGTGCCAGCAGCTTACGGACTCGCTCCTATAATTCACCCCTCCACTTT
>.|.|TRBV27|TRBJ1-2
CASREFDRYTF
TGTGCCAGCAGGGAGTTCGACCGATACACCTTC
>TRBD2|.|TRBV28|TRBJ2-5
CASEGGPGETQYF
TGTGCCAGCGAGGGAGGGCCGGGAGAGACCCAGTACTTC
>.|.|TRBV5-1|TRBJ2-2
CASSLESGWVTGELFF
TGCGCCAGCAGCTTGGAATCAGGGTGGGTCACCGGGGAGCTGTTTTTT
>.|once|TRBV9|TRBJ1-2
CASSVTPTVNYGYTF
TGTGCCAGCAGCGTCACCCCGACAGTGAACTATGGCTACACCTTC
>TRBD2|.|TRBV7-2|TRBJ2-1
CASSLKILAGGLNEQFF
TGTGCCAGCAGCTTAAAGATCCTGGCGGGGGGGCTGAATGAGCAGTTCTTC
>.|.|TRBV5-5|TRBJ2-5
CASSLGGNKETQYF
TGTGCCAGCAGCTTGGGAGGAAATAAAGAGACCCAGTACTTC
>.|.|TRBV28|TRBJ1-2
CASSTWRGGRGYTF
TGTGCCAGCAGTACATGGAGGGGGGGCCGCGGCTACACCTTC
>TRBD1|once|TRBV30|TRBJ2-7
CAWSGRDREYEQYF
TGTGCCTGGAGTGGGAGGGACAGGGAATACGAGCAGTACTTC
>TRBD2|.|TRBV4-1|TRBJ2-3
CASSPRTSGGADTQYF
TGCGCCAGCAGCCCCCGGACTAGCGGGGGGGCAGATACGCAGTATTTT
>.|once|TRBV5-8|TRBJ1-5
CASSPGLTGDQPQHF
TGTGCCAGCAGCCCTGGTCTTACGGGGGATCAGCCCCAGCATTTT
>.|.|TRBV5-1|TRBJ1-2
CASSGTGSYTF
TGCGCCAGCAGCGGTACGGGGAGCTACACCTTC
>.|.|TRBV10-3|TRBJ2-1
CAISESAGEQFF
TGTGCCATCAGTGAGTCAGCAGGTGAGCAGTTCTTC